These 12 T cell receptor beta chains came from one sample sequenced in a study of T cells in Graves' hyperthyroidism and ophthalmopathy. The CDR3 regions of TCR beta were amplified from RNA transcripts. HTBI primers were used for first-round RT-PCR of the TCR CDR3. TCRdb ran MiXCR on the multiplex PCR reads and lists one entry per CDR3 protein. The sample carries roughly 800,000 distinct CDR3 sequences, approximately 40% recorded once. The sequenced sample was blood. Source of these receptors: a man between 18 and 35 years old with Graves' hyperthyroidism.

This chain joins TRBV7-9 and TRBJ1-1; 8 bases align to TRBD1. The germline CDR1 and CDR2 sequences are SEHNR and FQNEAQ (reference sequence). V was pared by 6 bases and J by 4 bases, with 10 bases of the junction left unmatched. CDR3 length equals 15 residues. The CDR3 spells CASSEGTGPGTEAFF. Here the CDR3 DNA reads TGTGCCAGCAGTGAAGGGACAGGCCCAGGCACTGAAGCTTTCTTT.

This chain links TRBV6-2 or TRBV6-3 with TRBJ2-5, with 8 bases aligning to TRBD1. Germline loops: CDR1 MNHEY, CDR2 SVGEGT. V gave up 6 bases and J gave up 5 bases; unmatched junction bases: 11. This CDR3 contains 15 residues. The CDR3 bases are TGTGCCAGCAGGAGACAGGGGATCCGGCGGGAGACCCAGTACTTC. As protein: CASRRQGIRRETQYF.

This clonotype has a single count. The rearrangement joins TRBV20-1 to TRBJ1-1; no clear D. V was cut by 1 base and J by 3 bases, with 9 bases left in between. Germline V gene sequence: CDR1 DFQATT, CDR2 SNEGSKA (reference sequence). The CDR3 is 13 amino acids. The CDR3 DNA follows: TGCAGTGCTAGAGCCCCCGGGCACACTGAAGCTTTCTTT. Its translation is CSARAPGHTEAFF.

Regarding this clonotype: The junction shows a germline mismatch at one end, possibly a read error. This chain connects TRBV7-9 to TRBJ1-2, with 8 nucleotides matching TRBD1. The germline V gene has CDR1 SEHNR and CDR2 FQNEAQ (reference sequence). The CDR3 length is 15 residues. This CDR3 reads CASSQGPQGAWGYTF. CDR3 coding DNA: TGCGCCAGCAGCCAAGGTCCTCAGGGGGCGTGGGGCTACACCTTC.

The V call is TRBV20-1, the J call TRBJ2-7, with a weak D call TRBD1 (6 bases). Germline lookup yields CDR1 DFQATT and CDR2 SNEGSKA (reference sequence). V was trimmed by 6 bases and J by 4 bases, leaving 10 bases between them. The CDR3 spans 11 residues. CDR3 protein: CSALQGYEQYF. The CDR3 bases are TGCAGTGCGCTCCAGGGGTACGAGCAGTACTTC.

The V call is TRBV7-2, the J call TRBJ1-6, with 9 bases aligning to TRBD1. The V and J ends lost 1 base and 10 bases, in that order; junction bases with no gene match: 5. Germline V lookup: CDR1 SGHTA, CDR2 FQGNSA. This CDR3 comprises 15 residues. CDR3 coding DNA: TGTGCCAGCAGCTTAGTGGGACAGGGCGCATCACCCCTCCACTTT. Translated: CASSLVGQGASPLHF.

The V call is TRBV6-1, the J call TRBJ1-1; D uncertain. With 11 bases removed from V and 7 bases from J, the gap between germline ends came to 17 bases. There are 12 residues in the CDR3. Germline V gene data show CDR1 as MNHNS and CDR2 as SASEGT. As DNA, the CDR3 is TGTGCCGGCCAAGAAGGGCCGAGTGAAGCTTTCTTT. Residues: CAGQEGPSEAFF.

This clonotype was counted only a few times. The chain uses TRBV6-6 and TRBJ1-4; tentative D call: TRBD1 (5 bases). V lost 8 bases and J lost 8, with 18 bases in between. This CDR3 contains 14 residues. Per germline, CDR1 MNHNY and CDR2 SVGAGI (reference sequence). The CDR3 sequence is CASLRASGGEKLFF. CDR3 nucleotides: TGTGCCAGCTTGCGGGCGTCCGGGGGGGAAAAACTGTTTTTT.

This clonotype was counted once. The gene calls are TRBV7-2 and TRBJ1-1; D might be TRBD1 (5 bases). CDR3 length: 16 amino acids. Trimming removed 5 bases from V and 5 bases from J, with 21 bases in between. From germline, CDR1 is SGHTA and CDR2 FQGNSA. The CDR3 region is CASSRGGGRGGTEAFF. The CDR3, as DNA: TGTGCCAGCAGCCGAGGTGGGGGTAGGGGAGGAACTGAAGCTTTCTTT.

This clonotype was counted only a few times. The CDR3 DNA sequence: TGCAGTGCCCTTGGACTAGCGGGATCCTCCTACGAGCAGTACTTC. Protein: CSALGLAGSSYEQYF. V and J are TRBV20-1 and TRBJ2-7; 12 bases line up with TRBD2. The J segment lost 0 bases and the V segment lost 6 bases, leaving 6 bases of the junction unmatched. This CDR3 has 15 residues. From germline, CDR1 is DFQATT and CDR2 SNEGSKA (reference sequence).

This clonotype showed up just a few times. The chain has TRBV5-5 and TRBJ2-6; weak D call: TRBD1 (6 bases). The CDR3 consists of 19 residues. Per the germline V gene, CDR1 is SGHKS and CDR2 is YYEKEE (reference sequence). Trimming took off 4 bases at V and 3 bases at J, with 23 bases between the two ends. CDR3 nucleotide sequence: TGTGCCAGCAGCCGAAGGACAGCCTCTATTTTCTTTGGGGCCAACGTCCTGACTTTC. Amino acids: CASSRRTASIFFGANVLTF.

The count of this clonotype is one. The J gene is TRBJ1-4, the V gene TRBV2, with 8 bases lining up with TRBD1. The CDR3 has 20 residues. V shed 6 bases, J shed 7 bases, and the junction held 25 bases outside the gene matches. Germline assignment: CDR1 SNHLY and CDR2 FYNNEI. CDR3 loop: CASSSPLLRPGGGLGEKLFF. The CDR3, as DNA: TGTGCCAGCAGCAGCCCGTTGTTGCGGCCAGGGGGCGGTCTCGGTGAAAAACTGTTTTTT.